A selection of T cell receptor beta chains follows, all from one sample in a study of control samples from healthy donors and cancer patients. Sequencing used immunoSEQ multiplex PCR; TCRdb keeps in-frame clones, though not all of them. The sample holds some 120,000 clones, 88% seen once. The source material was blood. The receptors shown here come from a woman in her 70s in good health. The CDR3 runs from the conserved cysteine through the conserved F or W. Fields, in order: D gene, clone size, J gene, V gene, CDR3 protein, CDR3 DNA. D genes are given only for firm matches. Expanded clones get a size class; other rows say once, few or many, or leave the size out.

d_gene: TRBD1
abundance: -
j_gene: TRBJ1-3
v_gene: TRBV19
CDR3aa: CASSDRGAGNTIYF
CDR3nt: TGTGCCAGTAGCGACAGGGGAGCTGGAAACACCATATATTTT

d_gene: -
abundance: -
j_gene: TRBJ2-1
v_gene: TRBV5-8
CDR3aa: CASTFDSSYNEQFF
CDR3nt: TGTGCCAGCACCTTTGACAGCTCCTACAATGAGCAGTTCTTC

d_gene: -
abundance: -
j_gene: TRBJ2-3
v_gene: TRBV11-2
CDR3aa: CASSQVTSTDTQYF
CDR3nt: TGTGCCAGCAGCCAAGTTACCAGCACAGATACGCAGTATTTT

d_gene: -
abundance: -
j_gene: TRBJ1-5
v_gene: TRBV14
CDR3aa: CASSQGNSNQPQHF
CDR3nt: TGTGCCAGCAGCCAAGGAAATAGCAATCAGCCCCAGCATTTT

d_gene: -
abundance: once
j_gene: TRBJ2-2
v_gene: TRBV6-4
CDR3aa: CASSRTRAGELFF
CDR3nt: TGTGCCAGCAGTCGGACTCGGGCCGGGGAGCTGTTTTTT

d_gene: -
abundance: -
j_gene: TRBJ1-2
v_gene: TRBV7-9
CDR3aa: CASSLKGVGYTF
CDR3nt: TGTGCCAGCAGCTTAAAGGGCGTTGGCTACACCTTC

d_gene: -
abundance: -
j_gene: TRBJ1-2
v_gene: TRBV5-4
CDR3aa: CASSFGDEPYGYTF
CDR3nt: TGTGCCAGCAGCTTCGGGGACGAACCCTATGGCTACACCTTC

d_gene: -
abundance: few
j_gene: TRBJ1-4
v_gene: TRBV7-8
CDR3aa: CASSLGGRGEKLFF
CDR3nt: TGTGCCAGCAGCTTAGGGGGGCGAGGTGAAAAACTGTTTTTT

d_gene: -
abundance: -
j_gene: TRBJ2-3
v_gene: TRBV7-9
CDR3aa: CASSPQDTQYF
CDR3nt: TGTGCCAGCAGCCCACAGGATACGCAGTATTTT

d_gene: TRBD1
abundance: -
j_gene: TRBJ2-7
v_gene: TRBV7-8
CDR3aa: CASSRVLGQGAYEQYF
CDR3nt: TGTGCCAGCAGCCGGGTTCTAGGACAGGGGGCTTACGAGCAGTACTTC

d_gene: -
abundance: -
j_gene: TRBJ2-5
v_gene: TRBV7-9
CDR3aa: CASSLAPDLTQYF
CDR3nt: TGTGCCAGCAGCTTAGCTCCAGATTTGACCCAGTACTTC

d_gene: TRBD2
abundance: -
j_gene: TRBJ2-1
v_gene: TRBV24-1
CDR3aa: CATSDSGLAPLWGEQFF
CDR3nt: TGTGCCACCAGTGATTCGGGACTAGCGCCCCTCTGGGGTGAGCAGTTCTTC

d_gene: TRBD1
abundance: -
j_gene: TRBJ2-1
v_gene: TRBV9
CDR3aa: CASSVGQGKNNEQFF
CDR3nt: TGTGCCAGCAGCGTAGGACAGGGTAAAAACAATGAGCAGTTCTTC

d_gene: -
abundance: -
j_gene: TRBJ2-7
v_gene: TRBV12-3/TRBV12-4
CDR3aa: CASSSGYEQYF
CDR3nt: TGTGCCAGCAGTTCCGGCTACGAGCAGTACTTC

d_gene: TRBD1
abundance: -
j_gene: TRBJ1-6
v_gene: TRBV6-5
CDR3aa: CASSWGDRDSNSPLHF
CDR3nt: TGTGCCAGCAGTTGGGGGGACAGGGATTCCAATTCACCCCTCCACTTT

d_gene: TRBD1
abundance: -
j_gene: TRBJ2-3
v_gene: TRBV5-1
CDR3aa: CASSFTGGTDTQYF
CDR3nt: TGCGCCAGCAGCTTTACAGGGGGCACAGATACGCAGTATTTT

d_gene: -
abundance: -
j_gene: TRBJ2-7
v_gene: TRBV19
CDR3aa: CASSISRAYEQYF
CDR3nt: TGTGCCAGTAGTATCAGCAGGGCGTACGAGCAGTACTTC

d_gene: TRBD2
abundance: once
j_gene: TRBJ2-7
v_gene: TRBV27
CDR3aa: CASRVAGTSYEQYF
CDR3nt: TGTGCCAGCAGGGTAGCGGGGACCTCCTACGAGCAGTACTTC

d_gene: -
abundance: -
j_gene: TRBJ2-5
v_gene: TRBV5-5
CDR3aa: CASSLDGGALQETQYF
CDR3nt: TGTGCCAGCAGCTTGGATGGGGGGGCCCTACAAGAGACCCAGTACTTC

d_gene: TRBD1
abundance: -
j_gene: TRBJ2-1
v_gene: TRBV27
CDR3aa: CASSLGQGRNEQFF
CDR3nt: TGTGCCAGCAGTTTGGGACAGGGTCGCAATGAGCAGTTCTTC

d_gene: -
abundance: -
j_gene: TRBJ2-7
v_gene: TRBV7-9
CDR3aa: CASSLASTRYEQYF
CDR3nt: TGTGCCAGCAGCTTAGCCTCGACTCGTTACGAGCAGTACTTC

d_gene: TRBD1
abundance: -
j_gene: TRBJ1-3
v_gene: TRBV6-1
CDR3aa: CASSERRGTGFGNTIYF
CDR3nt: TGTGCCAGCAGTGAAAGGCGTGGGACAGGCTTTGGAAACACCATATATTTT

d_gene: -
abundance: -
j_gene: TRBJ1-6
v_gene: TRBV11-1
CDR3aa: CASSSGAIGSPLHF
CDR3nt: TGTGCCAGCAGCTCAGGAGCAATCGGATCACCCCTCCACTTT

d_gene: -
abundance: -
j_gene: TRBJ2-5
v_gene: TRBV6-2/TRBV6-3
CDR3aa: CASSYPGLRGETQYF
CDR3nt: TGTGCCAGCAGTTACCCCGGGCTGAGAGGAGAGACCCAGTACTTC

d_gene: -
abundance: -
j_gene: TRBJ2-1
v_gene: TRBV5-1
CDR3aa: CASSLEVGPHNEQFF
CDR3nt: TGCGCCAGCAGCTTGGAGGTAGGCCCCCACAATGAGCAGTTCTTC

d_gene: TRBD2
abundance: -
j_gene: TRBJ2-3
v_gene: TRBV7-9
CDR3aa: CASTSGGTDTQYF
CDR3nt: TGTGCCAGTACTAGCGGGGGCACAGATACGCAGTATTTT

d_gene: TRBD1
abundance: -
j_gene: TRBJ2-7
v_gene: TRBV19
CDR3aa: CASSIDRRTGGYEQYF
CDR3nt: TGTGCCAGTAGTATAGATCGCCGGACAGGGGGCTACGAGCAGTACTTC

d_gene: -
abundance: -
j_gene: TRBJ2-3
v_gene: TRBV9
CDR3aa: CASSSRGGDSTDTQYF
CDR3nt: TGTGCCAGCAGCTCCCGAGGTGGGGATAGCACAGATACGCAGTATTTT

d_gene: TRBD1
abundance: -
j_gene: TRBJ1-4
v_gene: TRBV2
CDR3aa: CASSVDRADEKLFF
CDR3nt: TGTGCCAGCAGTGTGGACAGGGCTGATGAAAAACTGTTTTTT

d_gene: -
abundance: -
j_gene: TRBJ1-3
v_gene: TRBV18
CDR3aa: CASSPSTGGSGNTIYF
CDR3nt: TGTGCCAGCTCACCATCTACTGGGGGCTCTGGAAACACCATATATTTT

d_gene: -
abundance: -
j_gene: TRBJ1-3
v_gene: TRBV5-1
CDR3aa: CASSLASVSGNTIYF
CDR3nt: TGCGCCAGCAGCTTGGCATCGGTCTCTGGAAACACCATATATTTT

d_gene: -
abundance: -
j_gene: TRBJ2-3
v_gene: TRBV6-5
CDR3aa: CASRTPSTDTQYF
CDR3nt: TGTGCCAGCAGGACCCCCAGCACAGATACGCAGTATTTT

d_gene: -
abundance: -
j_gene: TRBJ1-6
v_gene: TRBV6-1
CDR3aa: CASSEGTGGSPLHF
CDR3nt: TGTGCCAGCAGTGAGGGGACCGGCGGTTCACCCCTCCACTTT

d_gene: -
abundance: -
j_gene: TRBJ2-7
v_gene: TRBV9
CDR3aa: CASTASAIPHDEQYF
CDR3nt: TGTGCCAGCACGGCCAGCGCAATCCCCCATGACGAGCAGTACTTC

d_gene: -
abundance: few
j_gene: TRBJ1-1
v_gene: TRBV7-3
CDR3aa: CAVSGFLKRDAKNTEAFF
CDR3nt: TGTGCGGTGTCAGGATTTCTGAAGAGGGACGCGAAGAACACTGAAGCTTTCTTT

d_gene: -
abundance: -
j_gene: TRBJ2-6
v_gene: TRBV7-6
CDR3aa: CASSPQDHSGANVLTF
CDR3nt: TGTGCCAGCAGCCCTCAGGATCACTCTGGGGCCAACGTCCTGACTTTC

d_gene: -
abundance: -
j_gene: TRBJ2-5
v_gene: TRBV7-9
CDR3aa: CASSLSGGSKYQETQYF
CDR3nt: TGTGCCAGCAGCTTATCTGGTGGATCAAAGTACCAAGAGACCCAGTACTTC

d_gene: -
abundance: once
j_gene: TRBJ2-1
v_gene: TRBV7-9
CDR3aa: CASSLTVTGNEQFF
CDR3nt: TGTGCCAGCAGCTTAACTGTGACGGGGAATGAGCAGTTCTTC

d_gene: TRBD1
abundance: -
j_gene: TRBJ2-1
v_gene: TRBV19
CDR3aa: CASSIFGTGGDNEQFF
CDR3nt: TGTGCCAGTAGTATTTTCGGGACAGGGGGGGACAATGAGCAGTTCTTC

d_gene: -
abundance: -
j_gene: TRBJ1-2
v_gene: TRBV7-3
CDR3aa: CASSLSGYGGYTF
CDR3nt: TGTGCCAGCAGCTTAAGTGGGTATGGTGGCTACACCTTC

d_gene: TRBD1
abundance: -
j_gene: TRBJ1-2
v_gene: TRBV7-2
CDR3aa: CASSFSTGGRFEYGYTF
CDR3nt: TGTGCCAGCAGCTTCTCGACAGGGGGCAGGTTTGAGTATGGCTACACCTTC

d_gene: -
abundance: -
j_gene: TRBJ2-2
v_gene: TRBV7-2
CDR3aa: CASSLVGAITGELFF
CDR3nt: TGTGCCAGCAGCTTAGTGGGAGCGATTACCGGGGAGCTGTTTTTT

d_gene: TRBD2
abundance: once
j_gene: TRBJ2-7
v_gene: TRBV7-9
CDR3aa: CASSSRASGSSSYEQYF
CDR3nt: TGTGCCAGCAGCAGCAGGGCTAGCGGGTCGAGCTCCTACGAGCAGTACTTC

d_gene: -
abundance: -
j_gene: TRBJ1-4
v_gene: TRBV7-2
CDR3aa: CASSPQGYATNEKLFF
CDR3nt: TGTGCCAGCAGCCCACAAGGTTACGCAACTAATGAAAAACTGTTTTTT

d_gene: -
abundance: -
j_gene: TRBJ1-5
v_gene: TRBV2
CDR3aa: CASSEGWGFNQPQHF
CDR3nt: TGTGCCAGCAGTGAGGGGTGGGGTTTCAATCAGCCCCAGCATTTT

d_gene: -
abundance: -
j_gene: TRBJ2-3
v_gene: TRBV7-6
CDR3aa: CASSLVGSRSTDTQYF
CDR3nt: TGTGCCAGCAGCTTAGTGGGCAGCCGAAGCACAGATACGCAGTATTTT

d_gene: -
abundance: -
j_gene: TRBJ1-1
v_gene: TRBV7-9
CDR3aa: CASSLTLSNTEAFF
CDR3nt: TGTGCCAGCAGCTTAACACTTTCGAACACTGAAGCTTTCTTT

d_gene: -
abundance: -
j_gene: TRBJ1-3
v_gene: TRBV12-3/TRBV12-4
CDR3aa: CASSRGNTIYF
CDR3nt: TGTGCCAGCAGTAGAGGGAACACCATATATTTT

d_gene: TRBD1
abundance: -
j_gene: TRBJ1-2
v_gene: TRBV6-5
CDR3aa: CASSLEDRGNYGYTF
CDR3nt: TGTGCCAGCAGTTTGGAGGACAGGGGAAACTATGGCTACACCTTC

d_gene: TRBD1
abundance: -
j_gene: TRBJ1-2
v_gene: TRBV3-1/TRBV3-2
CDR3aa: CASSQEGTAYGYTF
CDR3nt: TGTGCCAGCAGCCAAGAAGGGACAGCATATGGCTACACCTTC

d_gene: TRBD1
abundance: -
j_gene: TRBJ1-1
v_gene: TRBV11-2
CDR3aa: CASSWTGVTGEAFF
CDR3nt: TGTGCCAGCAGCTGGACAGGGGTAACCGGTGAAGCTTTCTTT

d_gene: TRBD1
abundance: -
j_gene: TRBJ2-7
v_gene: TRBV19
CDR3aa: CASSTVLWDRGTYEQYF
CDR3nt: TGTGCCAGTAGTACCGTACTTTGGGACAGGGGAACCTACGAGCAGTACTTC

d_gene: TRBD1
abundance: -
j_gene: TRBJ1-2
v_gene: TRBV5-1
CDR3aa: CASSLGQGNYGYTF
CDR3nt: TGCGCCAGCAGCTTGGGACAGGGAAACTATGGCTACACCTTC

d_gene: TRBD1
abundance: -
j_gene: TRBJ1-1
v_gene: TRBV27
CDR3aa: CASSLPPGTGRRNTEAFF
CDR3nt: TGTGCCAGCAGTTTACCCCCCGGGACAGGGAGGCGGAACACTGAAGCTTTCTTT